These 20 T cell receptor beta chains were all obtained from the same sample, sequenced in a study of T cells after yellow fever vaccination. TCRdb called the 5' RACE reads again in MiXCR, with one record for every CDR3 protein. The sample carries 95,000 to 150,000 distinct CDR3 sequences, 7.4% recorded once. This specimen consisted of CD4+ T cells sorted from PBMCs, obtained 10 to 11 days after the first yellow fever vaccination. Receptor source: a man younger than 35 who received the YFV17D yellow fever vaccine.

This clonotype was found many times. The chain uses TRBV28 and TRBJ2-2; possibly TRBD1 for D (5 bases). The CDR3 consists of 18 residues. V was shortened by 7 bases and J by 4 bases, with 25 bases between the two germline ends. The germline V gene has CDR1 MDHEN and CDR2 SYDVKM. CDR3 sequence reads: CASNPLLGAPLLTGELFF. In DNA form, the CDR3 reads TGTGCCAGCAACCCCCTTCTAGGGGCGCCGCTCCTCACCGGGGAGCTGTTTTTT.

There are many counts of this clonotype. The chain employs TRBV7-2 and TRBJ2-2; possibly TRBD2 for D (5 bases). The V end lost 5 bases, the J end lost 5 bases, and 12 bases lay between the germline ends. Germline loops: CDR1 SGHTA, CDR2 FQGNSA. The length of the CDR3 is 14 residues. CDR3 sequence (DNA): TGTGCCAGCAGCATCGGGTGGGAGACCGGGGAGCTGTTTTTT. As protein: CASSIGWETGELFF. The full variable domain, completed using reference TRBV7-2 and TRBJ2-2, is GAGVSQSPSNKVTEKGKDVELRCDPISGHTALYWYRQSLGQGLEFLIYFQGNSAPDKSGLPSDRFSAERTGGSVSTLTIQRTQQEDSAVYLCASSIGWETGELFFGEGSRLTVL.

V usage is TRBV4-3 and J usage is TRBJ1-6, with a possible D match to TRBD1 (5 bases). CDR1 LGHNA and CDR2 YSLEER come from the germline V gene. The V gene lost 0 bases and the J gene lost 9 bases, with 9 bases spanning the gap. The CDR3 runs 14 residues. The CDR3 reads CASSQEGLGSPLHF. CDR3 bases: TGCGCCAGCAGCCAAGAGGGACTCGGTTCACCCCTCCACTTT.

The rearrangement links TRBV6-5 to TRBJ1-1; D unresolved. The CDR3 sequence is 16 residues long. Germline CDR1 MNHEY, CDR2 SVGAGI. Trimming shortened V by 2 bases and J by 6 bases, and 19 bases separated the two germline ends. The CDR3 DNA is TGTGCCAGCAGTTACAACGCGCGAGCCGAAGGGCCTGAAGCTTTCTTT. Its translation: CASSYNARAEGPEAFF.

This clonotype was found a few times. V usage is TRBV4-3 and J usage is TRBJ2-2, with 9 bases matching TRBD2. Losses at the gene ends were 6 bases for V and 1 base for J; bases not matched to a gene: 0. CDR1 LGHNA and CDR2 YSLEER come from the germline V gene. This CDR3 comprises 14 residues. The CDR3 loop is CASRTSGNTGELFF. In nucleotides, the CDR3 is TGCGCCAGCAGGACTAGCGGGAACACCGGGGAGCTGTTTTTT.

Ten or more counts support this clonotype. V usage is TRBV6-6 and J usage is TRBJ1-1, with unresolved D. The germline V gene has CDR1 MNHNY and CDR2 SVGAGI (reference sequence). The CDR3 is made up of 13 amino acids. The germline V and J ends were trimmed by 6 bases and 0 bases, with 8 bases remaining between them. The CDR3 DNA sequence: TGTGCCAGCAGCTTAAGTATGAACACTGAAGCTTTCTTT. Amino acid sequence: CASSLSMNTEAFF.

This clonotype was observed at least ten times. V and J are TRBV28 and TRBJ1-1; D may be TRBD1 (5 bases). The CDR3 is made up of 12 amino acids. Trimming removed 5 bases from V and 11 bases from J, with 15 bases in between. The germline gives CDR1 MDHEN, CDR2 SYDVKM. The chain's CDR3 is CASSISSGHAFF. In DNA, the CDR3 is TGTGCCAGCAGTATAAGTTCAGGGCATGCTTTCTTT.

This clonotype was detected many times. The chain has TRBV11-2 and TRBJ2-5, with 13 bases fitting TRBD2. CDR1 and CDR2 from the germline V gene are SGHAT and FQNNGV. With V trimmed by 4 bases and J by 5 bases, 16 bases remained unmatched. The CDR3 runs to 19 residues. Written as DNA, the CDR3 is TGTGCCAGCAGCTCGACGGCTCTTACTAGCGGGGGGGGCCGGGAGACCCAGTACTTC. It is translated as CASSSTALTSGGGRETQYF. Combining the CDR3 with reference TRBV11-2 and TRBJ2-5 gives the whole variable domain EAGVAQSPRYKIIEKRQSVAFWCNPISGHATLYWYQQILGQGPKLLIQFQNNGVVDDSQLPKDRFSAERLKGVDSTLKIQPAKLEDSAVYLCASSSTALTSGGGRETQYFGPGTRLLVL.

V usage is TRBV28 and J usage is TRBJ2-1, with 8 bases identical to TRBD1. The CDR3 has 14 amino acids. The germline V gene has CDR1 MDHEN and CDR2 SYDVKM. V trimming: 6 bases; J trimming: 9 bases; junction bases outside the gene matches: 10. As DNA, the CDR3 is TGTGCCAGCAGACCCGGGACAGGTTTCACTGAGCAGTTCTTC. Amino acids: CASRPGTGFTEQFF.

This clonotype was seen ten or more times. This chain links TRBV5-1 with TRBJ2-6; TRBD2 might be the D (5 bases). The length of the CDR3 is 15 residues. The ends were cut back, 2 bases at V and 2 bases at J, with 8 bases in the middle. The germline CDR1 and CDR2 sequences are SGHRS and YFSETQ. Here the CDR3 reads CASSFSGTGANVLTF. The CDR3 DNA reads as TGCGCCAGCAGCTTCTCGGGGACTGGGGCCAACGTCCTGACTTTC.

This clonotype was counted ten times or more. This chain connects TRBV3-1 to TRBJ2-7; D is undetermined. The CDR3 is made up of 12 amino acids. Germline CDR1 and CDR2: LGHDT and YNNKEL (reference sequence). V was pared by 5 bases and J by 0 bases, with 5 bases between. CDR3: CASSWLSYEQYF. CDR3 in DNA: TGTGCCAGCAGCTGGCTCTCCTACGAGCAGTACTTC.

This clonotype was detected only a few times. The chain has TRBV4-3 and TRBJ2-6; D may correspond to TRBD1 or TRBD2 (5 bases each). V dropped 0 bases and J dropped 2 bases, with 5 bases sitting between them. CDR3 length: 15 amino acids. CDR1 and CDR2 from the germline V gene are LGHNA and YSLEER. CDR3 coding DNA: TGCGCCAGCAGCCAAGAGGGGGCTGGGGCCAACGTCCTGACTTTC. This gives the protein CASSQEGAGANVLTF.

This clonotype was recorded many times. This chain joins TRBV20-1 and TRBJ1-2; D may be TRBD1 (5 bases). Germline assignment: CDR1 DFQATT and CDR2 SNEGSKA (reference sequence). The CDR3 is 13 amino acids. Trimming pared 1 base from V and 3 bases from J, leaving 9 bases between. DNA for the CDR3: TGCAGTGCTAGAGTAGCAGGGCACTATGGCTACACCTTC. This gives the protein CSARVAGHYGYTF.

Points on this clonotype: This could be a read error, since a much larger clone is one nucleotide away. The chain has TRBV20-1 and TRBJ2-1; D possibly corresponds to TRBD2 (6 bases). Germline V gene sequence: CDR1 DFQATT, CDR2 SNEGSKA (reference sequence). The CDR3 length is 15 residues. CDR3 residues: CCASPRDGVYNEQFF. The CDR3, as DNA: TGCTGTGCTAGCCCGCGGGACGGGGTCTACAATGAGCAGTTCTTC.

This clonotype was observed many times. This chain links TRBV29-1 with TRBJ2-3; TRBD1 might be the D (6 bases). CDR3 length: 13 residues. Germline V gene data show CDR1 as SQVTM and CDR2 as ANQGSEA. V dropped 4 bases and J dropped 4 bases, with 12 bases sitting between them. The CDR3 region is CSVGQGTPDTQYF. The CDR3 coding sequence is TGCAGCGTTGGGCAGGGGACGCCAGATACGCAGTATTTT.

This clonotype was detected ten times or more. The chain is built from TRBV4-1 and TRBJ1-5; D is unresolved. From germline, CDR1 is MGHRA and CDR2 YSYEKL. The CDR3 length is 13 residues. V gave up 0 bases and J gave up 3 bases, with 3 bases separating them. This CDR3 reads CASSQDHNQPQHF. The CDR3 DNA reads TGCGCCAGCAGCCAAGATCACAATCAGCCCCAGCATTTT.

This clonotype came up many times. V and J are TRBV20-1 and TRBJ1-5, with no clear D. CDR3 length: 12 amino acids. V was trimmed by 6 bases and J by 6 bases, leaving 12 bases between them. Germline CDR1 DFQATT, CDR2 SNEGSKA (reference sequence). For the CDR3, the DNA is TGCAGTGCGGGGAGGGTCGGTCAGCCCCAGCATTTT. It encodes CSAGRVGQPQHF.

This clonotype appeared many times. The J gene is TRBJ2-5, the V gene TRBV18; D is ambiguous. Per the germline V gene, CDR1 is KGHSH and CDR2 is LQKENI. Trimming took 1 base from V and 2 from J, leaving 2 bases between them. The CDR3 runs to 12 residues. The CDR3 protein is CASSPQQETQYF. In DNA, the CDR3 is TGTGCCAGCTCACCACAGCAAGAGACCCAGTACTTC.

This clonotype was detected a few times. The chain is built from TRBV11-2 and TRBJ2-7; 9 bases map to TRBD1. The germline CDR1 and CDR2 sequences are SGHAT and FQNNGV. V dropped 4 bases and J dropped 3; count of bases not matched to a gene: 10. There are 16 residues in the CDR3. DNA of the CDR3: TGTGCCAGCAGCTGGGACAGGGCAAGTGGCGGCTACGAGCAGTACTTC. As protein: CASSWDRASGGYEQYF.

This clonotype was observed at least ten times. The chain has TRBV7-2 and TRBJ2-2; D may be TRBD1 or TRBD2 (6 bases each). This CDR3 has 15 residues. With 4 bases removed from V and 7 bases from J, the gap between germline ends came to 16 bases. CDR1 SGHTA and CDR2 FQGNSA come from the germline V gene. CDR3 in amino acids: CASSSQGRINGELFF. Written as DNA, the CDR3 is TGTGCCAGCAGCTCGCAGGGGAGGATAAACGGGGAGCTGTTTTTT.